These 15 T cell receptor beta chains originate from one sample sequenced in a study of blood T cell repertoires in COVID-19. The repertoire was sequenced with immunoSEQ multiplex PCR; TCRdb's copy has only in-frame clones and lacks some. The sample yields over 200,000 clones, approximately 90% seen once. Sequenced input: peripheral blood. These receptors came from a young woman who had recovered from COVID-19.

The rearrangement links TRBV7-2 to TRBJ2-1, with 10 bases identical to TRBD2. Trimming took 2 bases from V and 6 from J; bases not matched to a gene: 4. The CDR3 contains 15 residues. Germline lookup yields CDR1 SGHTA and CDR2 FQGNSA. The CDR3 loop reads CASSLRSGGGNEQFF. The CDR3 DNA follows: TGTGCCAGCAGCTTAAGGAGCGGGGGGGGCAATGAGCAGTTCTTC.

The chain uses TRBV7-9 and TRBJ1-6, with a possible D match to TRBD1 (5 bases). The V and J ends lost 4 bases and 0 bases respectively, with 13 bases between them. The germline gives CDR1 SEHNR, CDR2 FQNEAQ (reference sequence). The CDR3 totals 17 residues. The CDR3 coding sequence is TGTGCCAGCAGCTCCTCTGGGGGGAGCTCCTATAATTCACCCCTCCACTTT. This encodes CASSSSGGSSYNSPLHF.

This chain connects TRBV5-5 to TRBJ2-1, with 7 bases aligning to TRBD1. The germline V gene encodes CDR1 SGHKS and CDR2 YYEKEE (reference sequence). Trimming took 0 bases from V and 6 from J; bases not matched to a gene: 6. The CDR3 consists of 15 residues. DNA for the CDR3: TGTGCCAGCAGCTTGGGACAGGGAGTAGGCAATGAGCAGTTCTTC. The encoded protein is CASSLGQGVGNEQFF.

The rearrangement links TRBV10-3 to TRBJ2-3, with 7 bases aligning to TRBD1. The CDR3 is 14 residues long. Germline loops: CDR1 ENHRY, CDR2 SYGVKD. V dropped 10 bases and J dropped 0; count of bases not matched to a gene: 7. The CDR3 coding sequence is TGTGCCAACTCAGACAGGGAGAGCACAGATACGCAGTATTTT. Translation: CANSDRESTDTQYF.

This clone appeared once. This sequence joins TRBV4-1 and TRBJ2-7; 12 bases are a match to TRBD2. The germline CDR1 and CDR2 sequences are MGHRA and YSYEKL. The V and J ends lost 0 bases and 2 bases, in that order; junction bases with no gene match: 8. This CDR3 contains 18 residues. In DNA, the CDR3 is TGCGCCAGCAGCCAAGAGCCTAGCGGGAGGGCTGGGACCTACGAGCAGTACTTC. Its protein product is CASSQEPSGRAGTYEQYF.

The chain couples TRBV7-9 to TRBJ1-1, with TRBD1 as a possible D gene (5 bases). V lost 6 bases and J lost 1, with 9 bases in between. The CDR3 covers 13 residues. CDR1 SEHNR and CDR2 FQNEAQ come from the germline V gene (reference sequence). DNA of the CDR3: TGTGCCAGCAGTTCCGACAGGAACACTGAAGCTTTCTTT. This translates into CASSSDRNTEAFF.

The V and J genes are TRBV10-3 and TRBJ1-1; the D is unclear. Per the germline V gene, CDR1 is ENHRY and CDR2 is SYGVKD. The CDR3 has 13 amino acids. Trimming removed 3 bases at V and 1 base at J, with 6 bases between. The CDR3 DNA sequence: TGTGCCATCAGTGACAGTACGAACACTGAAGCTTTCTTT. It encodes CAISDSTNTEAFF.

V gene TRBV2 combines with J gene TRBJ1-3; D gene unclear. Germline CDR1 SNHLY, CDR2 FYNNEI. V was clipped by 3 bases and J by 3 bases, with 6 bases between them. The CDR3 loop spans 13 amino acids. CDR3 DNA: TGTGCCAGCAGTGACCAATTTGGAAACACCATATATTTT. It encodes CASSDQFGNTIYF.

The DNA for the CDR3 is TGCGCCAGCAGCTCGGCTAGCGGGGCCCAAGAGACCCAGTACTTC. Translated, it gives CASSSASGAQETQYF. This chain connects TRBV5-1 to TRBJ2-5; TRBD2 matches 9 bases. Germline assignment: CDR1 SGHRS and CDR2 YFSETQ. J was trimmed by 1 base and V by 3 bases; bases with no gene match: 4. CDR3 length equals 15 residues.

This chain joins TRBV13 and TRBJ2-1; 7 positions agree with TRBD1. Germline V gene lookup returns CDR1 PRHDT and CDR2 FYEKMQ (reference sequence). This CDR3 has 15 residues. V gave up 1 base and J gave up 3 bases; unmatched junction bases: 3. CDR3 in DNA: TGTGCCAGCAGCTTAGCGGGACAGTTCTACAATGAGCAGTTCTTC. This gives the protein CASSLAGQFYNEQFF.

The CDR3 DNA reads as TGCGCCAGCAGCCAAGTTTTTAGCGGGAGTCGGTCGGGCTTCTACAATGAGCAGTTCTTC. It encodes CASSQVFSGSRSGFYNEQFF. The chain couples TRBV4-1 to TRBJ2-1; 9 nucleotides match TRBD2. There are 20 residues in the CDR3. Unmatched junction bases numbered 16, after V lost 1 base and J lost 3 bases. Per the germline V gene, CDR1 is MGHRA and CDR2 is YSYEKL.

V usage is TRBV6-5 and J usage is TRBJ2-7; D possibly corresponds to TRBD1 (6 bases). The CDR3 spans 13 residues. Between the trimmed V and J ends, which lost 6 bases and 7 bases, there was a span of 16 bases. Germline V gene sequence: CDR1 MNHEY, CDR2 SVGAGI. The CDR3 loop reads CASRRKAGVEQYF. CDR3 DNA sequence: TGTGCCAGCAGAAGGAAGGCAGGGGTTGAGCAGTACTTC.

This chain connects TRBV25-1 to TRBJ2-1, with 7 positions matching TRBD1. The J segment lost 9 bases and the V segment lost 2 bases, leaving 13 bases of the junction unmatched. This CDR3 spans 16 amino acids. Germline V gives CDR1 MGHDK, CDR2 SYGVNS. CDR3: CASSERTSRTGSEQFF. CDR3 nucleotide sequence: TGTGCCAGCAGTGAACGAACCTCAAGGACAGGTAGTGAGCAGTTCTTC.

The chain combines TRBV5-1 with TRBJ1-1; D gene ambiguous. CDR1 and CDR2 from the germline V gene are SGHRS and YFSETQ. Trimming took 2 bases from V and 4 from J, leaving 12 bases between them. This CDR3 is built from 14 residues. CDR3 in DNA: TGCGCCAGCAGCTTATCTGGAGGCCTCACTGAAGCTTTCTTT. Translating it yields CASSLSGGLTEAFF.

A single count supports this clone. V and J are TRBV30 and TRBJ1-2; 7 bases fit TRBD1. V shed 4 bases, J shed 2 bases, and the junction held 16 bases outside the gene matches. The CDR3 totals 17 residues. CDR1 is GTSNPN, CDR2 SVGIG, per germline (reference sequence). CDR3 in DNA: TGTGCCTGGAACTCTATCACGACCGGGACAGCAAACTATGGCTACACCTTC. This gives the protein CAWNSITTGTANYGYTF.